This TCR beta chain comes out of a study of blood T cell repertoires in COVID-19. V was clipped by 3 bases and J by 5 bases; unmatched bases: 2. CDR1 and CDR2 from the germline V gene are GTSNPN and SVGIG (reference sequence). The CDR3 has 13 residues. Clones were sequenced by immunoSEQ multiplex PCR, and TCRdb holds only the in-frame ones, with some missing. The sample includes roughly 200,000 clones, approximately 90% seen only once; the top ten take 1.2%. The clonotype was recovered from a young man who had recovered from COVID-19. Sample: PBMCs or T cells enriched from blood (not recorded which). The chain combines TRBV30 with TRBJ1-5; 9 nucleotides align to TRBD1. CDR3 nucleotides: TGTGCCTGGAGGGGACAGGGCCATCAGCCCCAGCATTTT. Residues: CAWRGQGHQPQHF.